This record covers a single T cell receptor beta chain. This sample was taken from a study of shared T cell receptors in the human thymus. The CDR3 is 14 amino acids. Only in-frame clones appear in the TCRdb table, and some are missing; sequencing was by immunoSEQ multiplex PCR. Here the sample spans 55,000 to 75,000 clones, 90% to 95% being singletons. Sequenced input: thymocytes. The sequence was collected from a human donor. J is TRBJ2-7 and V is TRBV21-1; the table's D call, TRBD2, has no DNA check behind it. TRBV21-1 is described as a pseudogene. This CDR3 is CASSIESVTYEQYF. CDR3 in DNA: TGTGCCAGCAGCATCGAGTCGGTCACCTACGAGCAGTACTTC.